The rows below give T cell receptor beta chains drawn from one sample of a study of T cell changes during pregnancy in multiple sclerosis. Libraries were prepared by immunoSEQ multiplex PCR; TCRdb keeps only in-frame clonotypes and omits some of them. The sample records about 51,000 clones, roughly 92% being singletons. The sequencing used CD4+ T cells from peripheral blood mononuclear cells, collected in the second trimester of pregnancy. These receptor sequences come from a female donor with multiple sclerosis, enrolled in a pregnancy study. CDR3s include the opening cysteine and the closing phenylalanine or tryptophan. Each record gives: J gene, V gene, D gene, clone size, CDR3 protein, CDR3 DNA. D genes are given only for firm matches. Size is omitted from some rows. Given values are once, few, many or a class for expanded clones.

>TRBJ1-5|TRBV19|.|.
CASSVAFNQPQHF
TGTGCCAGTAGTGTGGCCTTTAATCAGCCCCAGCATTTT
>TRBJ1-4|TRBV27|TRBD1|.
CASRAGGRHTNEKLFF
TGTGCCAGCAGGGCAGGGGGCCGGCATACTAATGAAAAACTGTTTTTT
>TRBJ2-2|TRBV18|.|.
CASFQGRGSTGELFF
TGTGCCAGCTTTCAGGGGAGAGGCTCCACCGGGGAGCTGTTTTTT
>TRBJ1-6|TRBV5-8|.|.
CASSFRGGPLHF
TGTGCCAGCAGCTTCCGAGGCGGGCCCCTCCACTTT
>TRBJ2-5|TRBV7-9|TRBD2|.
CASSLERGLVGTQYF
TGTGCCAGCAGCTTAGAGCGGGGGCTGGTCGGGACCCAGTACTTC
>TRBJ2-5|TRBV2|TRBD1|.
CASIRTGETQYF
TGTGCCAGCATCCGGACAGGGGAGACCCAGTACTTC
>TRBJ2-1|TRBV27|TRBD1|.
CASSPRGPKTYNEQFF
TGTGCCAGCAGTCCCAGGGGGCCGAAAACCTACAATGAGCAGTTCTTC
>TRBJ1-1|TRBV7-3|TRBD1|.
CASSLTSAGGEAFF
TGTGCCAGCAGCTTAACATCGGCAGGGGGTGAAGCTTTCTTT
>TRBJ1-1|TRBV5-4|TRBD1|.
CASRRNRGRPGRDTEAFF
TGTGCCAGCAGGCGTAACAGGGGTCGCCCCGGTAGGGACACTGAAGCTTTCTTT
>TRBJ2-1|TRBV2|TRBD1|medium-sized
CASRRQGNEQFF
TGTGCCAGCAGAAGACAGGGGAATGAGCAGTTCTTC
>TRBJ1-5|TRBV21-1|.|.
CASGTVSNQPQHF
TGTGCCAGCGGCACAGTGAGCAATCAGCCCCAGCATTTT
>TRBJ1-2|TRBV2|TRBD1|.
CASRVTGGSYGYTF
TGTGCCAGCAGGGTGACAGGGGGCTCCTATGGCTACACCTTC
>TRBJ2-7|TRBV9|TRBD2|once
CASSPREGATSYEQYF
TGTGCCAGCAGCCCGCGGGAGGGGGCGACTTCCTACGAGCAGTACTTC
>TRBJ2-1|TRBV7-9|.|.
CASSRSGQWEQFF
TGTGCCAGCAGCCGATCAGGGCAGTGGGAGCAGTTCTTC
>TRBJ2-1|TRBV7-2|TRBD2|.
CASSLMTSGGVGNEQFF
TGTGCCAGCAGCTTAATGACTAGCGGGGGGGTGGGCAATGAGCAGTTCTTC
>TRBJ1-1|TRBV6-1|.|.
CASSAKTLADTEAFF
TGTGCCAGCAGTGCGAAAACACTCGCGGACACTGAAGCTTTCTTT
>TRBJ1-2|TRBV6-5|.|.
CASSYNTGYYGYTF
TGTGCCAGCAGCTATAATACAGGGTACTATGGCTACACCTTC
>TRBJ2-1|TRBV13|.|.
CASSLVSSYNEQFF
TGTGCCAGCAGCTTAGTCAGCTCCTACAATGAGCAGTTCTTC
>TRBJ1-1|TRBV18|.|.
CASSPLEVGVGNTEAFF
TGTGCCAGCTCACCCCTAGAAGTTGGAGTCGGGAACACTGAAGCTTTCTTT
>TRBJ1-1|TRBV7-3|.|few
CASTSQGQGITEAFF
TGTGCCAGCACCTCCCAGGGTCAGGGCATCACTGAAGCTTTCTTT
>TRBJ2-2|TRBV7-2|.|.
CASSTRVDGELFF
TGTGCCAGCAGCACCAGGGTTGACGGGGAGCTGTTTTTT
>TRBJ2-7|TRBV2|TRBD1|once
CASRGQGKGYEQYF
TGTGCCAGCAGAGGACAGGGTAAAGGCTACGAGCAGTACTTC
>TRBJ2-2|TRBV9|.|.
CASSVGGTTNTGELFF
TGTGCCAGCAGCGTGGGAGGGACAACGAACACCGGGGAGCTGTTTTTT
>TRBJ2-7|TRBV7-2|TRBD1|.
CASSPDPGQPIEQYF
TGTGCCAGCAGCCCAGATCCGGGACAGCCGATCGAGCAGTACTTC
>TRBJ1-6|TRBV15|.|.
CATSRVTGSSYNSPLHF
TGTGCCACCAGCAGAGTAACAGGGAGCTCCTATAATTCACCCCTCCACTTT
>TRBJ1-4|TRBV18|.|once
CASSQGLEEKLFF
TGTGCCAGCTCACAGGGACTTGAGGAAAAACTGTTTTTT
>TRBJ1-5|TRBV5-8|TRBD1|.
CASSLHRGSTQPQHF
TGTGCCAGCAGCTTGCACAGGGGATCCACTCAGCCCCAGCATTTT
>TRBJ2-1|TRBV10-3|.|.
CAISVIGAEQFF
TGTGCCATCAGTGTGATAGGGGCTGAGCAGTTCTTC
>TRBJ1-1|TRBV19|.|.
CASRVRSGTEAFF
TGTGCCAGCCGAGTGAGGTCGGGAACTGAAGCTTTCTTT
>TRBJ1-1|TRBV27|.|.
CASSSEGSDTEAFF
TGTGCCAGCAGTTCGGAGGGGTCGGACACTGAAGCTTTCTTT
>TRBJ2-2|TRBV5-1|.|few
CASSLWRDNTGELFF
TGCGCCAGCAGCTTGTGGCGGGATAACACCGGGGAGCTGTTTTTT
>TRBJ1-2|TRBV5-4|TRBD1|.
CASSLGGGTGKYGYTF
TGTGCCAGCAGCTTGGGGGGTGGGACAGGGAAATATGGCTACACCTTC
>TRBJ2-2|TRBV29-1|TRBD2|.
CSVAAGVNTGELFF
TGCAGCGTTGCGGCGGGGGTGAACACCGGGGAGCTGTTTTTT
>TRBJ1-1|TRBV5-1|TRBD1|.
CASSFDGQGNTEAFF
TGCGCCAGCAGCTTCGACGGACAGGGAAACACTGAAGCTTTCTTT
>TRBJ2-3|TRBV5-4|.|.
CASSSTVTDTQYF
TGTGCCAGCAGCTCGACTGTTACAGATACGCAGTATTTT
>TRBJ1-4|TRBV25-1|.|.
CASRGGEKLFF
TGTGCCAGCAGGGGGGGTGAAAAACTGTTTTTT
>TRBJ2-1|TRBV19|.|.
CASRPREFYNEQFF
TGTGCCAGTAGGCCCCGGGAATTCTACAATGAGCAGTTCTTC
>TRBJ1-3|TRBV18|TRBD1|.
CASSQNTGVSGNTIYF
TGTGCCAGCTCACAAAACACAGGGGTCTCGGGAAACACCATATATTTT
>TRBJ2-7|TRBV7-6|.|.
CASSLVQGDEQYF
TGTGCCAGCAGCTTAGTACAGGGAGACGAGCAGTACTTC
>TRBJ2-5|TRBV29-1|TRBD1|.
CSVEAGRGETQYF
TGCAGCGTTGAAGCAGGCAGGGGGGAGACCCAGTACTTC
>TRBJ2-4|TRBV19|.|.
CASTTAVKNIQYF
TGTGCCAGTACCACAGCGGTGAAAAACATTCAGTACTTC
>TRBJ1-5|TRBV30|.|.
CAWSGVGGLDQPQHF
TGTGCCTGGAGTGGGGTTGGGGGCCTCGATCAGCCCCAGCATTTT
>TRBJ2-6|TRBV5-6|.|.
CASSLSGESGANVLTF
TGTGCCAGCAGCTTGTCAGGGGAGTCTGGGGCCAACGTCCTGACTTTC
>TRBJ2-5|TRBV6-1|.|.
CASSVTGVTGETQYF
TGTGCCAGCAGTGTAACCGGGGTCACGGGAGAGACCCAGTACTTC
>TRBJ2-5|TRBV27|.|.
CASSLGLRMAQYF
TGTGCCAGCAGTTTAGGTCTGCGAATGGCCCAGTACTTC
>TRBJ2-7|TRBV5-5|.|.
CASSLAVGGATYEQYF
TGTGCCAGCAGCTTGGCCGTTGGCGGGGCGACCTACGAGCAGTACTTC
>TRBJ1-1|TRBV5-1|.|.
CASSQTMNTEAFF
TGCGCCAGCAGCCAAACTATGAACACTGAAGCTTTCTTT
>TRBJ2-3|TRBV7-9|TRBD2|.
CASSLSGGTDTQYF
TGTGCCAGCAGCTTGAGCGGGGGCACAGATACGCAGTATTTT
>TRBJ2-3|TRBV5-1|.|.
CASSYQGIADTQYF
TGCGCCAGCAGCTACCAGGGTATTGCAGATACGCAGTATTTT
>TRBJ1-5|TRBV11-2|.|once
CASSLAGNNQPQHF
TGTGCCAGCAGCTTAGCAGGAAACAATCAGCCCCAGCATTTT
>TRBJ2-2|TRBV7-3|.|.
CASSFTGSTGELFF
TGTGCCAGCAGCTTCACAGGGTCGACCGGGGAGCTGTTTTTT